The entry below describes one T cell receptor beta chain. The antigen is unknown. The entry originates in a study of T cells in Graves' hyperthyroidism and ophthalmopathy. There were TCR beta CDR3 regions amplified from RNA transcripts. TCR CDR3 regions were first amplified by RT-PCR with HTBI primers. Using its own MiXCR run on the multiplex PCR reads, TCRdb lists one record per CDR3 protein. This table holds under 550,000 distinct CDR3 sequences, roughly 21% found once. Active moderate-to-severe ophthalmopathy, Clinical Activity Score at least 3, NOSPECS at least 4, under 3 months' duration. Diagnoses rested on clinical symptoms, serum thyroxine and TRAb, thyroid ultrasound and orbital computed tomography. General study points: Prediction of ophthalmopathy progression came a median 6.5 months pre-onset. From stable hyperthyroidism, ophthalmopathy was separated by a 13 V-J model.

With V trimmed by 11 bases and J by 6 bases, 3 bases remained unmatched. From germline, CDR1 is MDHEN and CDR2 SYDVKM. The CDR3 has 12 amino acids. The chain links TRBV28 to TRBJ2-4; 11 positions agree with TRBD2. The sample comprised blood. The clonotype was recovered from a man aged 40-50 years with Graves' ophthalmopathy. CDR3 in DNA: TGTGCCGTAGGACTAGCGGGAAACATTCAGTACTTC. Translation gives CAVGLAGNIQYF.